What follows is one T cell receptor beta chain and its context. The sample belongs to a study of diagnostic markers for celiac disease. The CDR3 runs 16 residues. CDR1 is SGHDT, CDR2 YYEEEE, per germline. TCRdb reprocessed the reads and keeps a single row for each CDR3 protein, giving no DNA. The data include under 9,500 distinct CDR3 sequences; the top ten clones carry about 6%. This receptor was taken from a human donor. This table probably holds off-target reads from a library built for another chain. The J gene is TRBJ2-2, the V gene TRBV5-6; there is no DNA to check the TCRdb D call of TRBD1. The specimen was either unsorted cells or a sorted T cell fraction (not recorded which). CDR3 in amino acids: CASSPETGGNTGELFF.